The 32 T cell receptor beta chains in this list originate from one sample, sequenced in a study of T-cell memory formation after mild COVID-19. TCRdb re-analysed the 5' RACE reads in MiXCR, keeping a single row per CDR3 protein. Of about 130,000 distinct CDR3 sequences in the sample, 17% were seen once. Source material: PBMCs or a T cell subset sorted from them (not recorded which). The origin of the receptors is a man younger than 35 who had mild COVID-19 (a few samples of this study predate the infection). Cell type and time point are not known.

The table lists this clonotype with a few counts. This rearrangement joins TRBV5-1 to TRBJ2-7, with D possibly TRBD1 on 6 matching bases. Trimming shortened V by 0 bases and J by 0 bases, and 13 bases separated the two germline ends. The CDR3 loop spans 16 amino acids. Germline V gene data show CDR1 as SGHRS and CDR2 as YFSETQ. The CDR3 DNA sequence: TGCGCCAGCAGCTTGGGGGGACAATTCGGCTCCTACGAGCAGTACGTC. This codes for CASSLGGQFGSYEQYV.

This clonotype was seen many times. This chain joins TRBV5-1 and TRBJ2-5, with no clear D. The germline V gene has CDR1 SGHRS and CDR2 YFSETQ. CDR3 size: 12 residues. Between the trimmed V and J ends, which lost 1 base and 6 bases, there was a span of 7 bases. CDR3 amino acids: CASSLSSQTQYF. Written as DNA, the CDR3 is TGCGCCAGCAGCTTGTCCAGCCAGACCCAGTACTTC.

This clonotype was observed a handful of times. J is TRBJ2-7 and V is TRBV4-1, with a possible D match to TRBD1 (5 bases). CDR1 MGHRA and CDR2 YSYEKL come from the germline V gene. This CDR3 has 16 residues. The V end was cut by 1 base, the J end by 3 bases, with 16 bases between. This chain's CDR3 is CASSQGATGQLYEQYF. The CDR3 bases are TGCGCCAGCAGCCAAGGAGCCACCGGACAACTCTACGAGCAGTACTTC.

This clonotype has at least ten counts. The V gene is TRBV30, the J gene TRBJ1-5; D unresolved. This CDR3 spans 13 amino acids. Deletions cut 0 bases from V and 4 bases from J, with 7 bases between. Germline loops: CDR1 GTSNPN, CDR2 SVGIG (reference sequence). The DNA of the CDR3 is TGTGCCTGGAGTGTAAGGGAGAATCAGCCCCAGCATTTT. Translated: CAWSVRENQPQHF.

This clonotype appeared a few times. V and J are TRBV20-1 and TRBJ1-5, with D hard to call. CDR1 is DFQATT and CDR2 is SNEGSKA in the germline V gene (reference sequence). V lost 0 bases and J 4 bases, leaving 7 bases between the germline ends. This CDR3 has 13 residues. In DNA form, the CDR3 reads TGCAGTGCTAGAGAGGTGGGTAATCAGCCCCAGCATTTT. Protein product: CSAREVGNQPQHF.

This chain joins TRBV2 and TRBJ2-7; no reliable D call. Trimming removed 8 bases at V and 4 bases at J, with 18 bases between. This CDR3 contains 14 residues. CDR1 is SNHLY and CDR2 is FYNNEI in the germline V gene. As DNA, the CDR3 is TGTGCCAGCCGCCAGGCCATCGTTCTTTACGAGCAGTACGTC. Translating gives CASRQAIVLYEQYV.

V gene TRBV9 combines with J gene TRBJ2-2; TRBD1 agrees at 7 bases. V trimming: 4 bases; J trimming: 8 bases; junction bases outside the gene matches: 11. CDR1 and CDR2 from the germline V gene are SGDLS and YYNGEE. This CDR3 spans 15 amino acids. The CDR3 coding sequence is TGTGCCAGCAGCCCCCGGGACAGTCCTAGGGGGGAGCTGTTTTTT. Translated: CASSPRDSPRGELFF.

This clonotype was detected a few times. This chain joins TRBV3-1 and TRBJ2-2; possibly TRBD2 for D (5 bases). CDR1 LGHDT and CDR2 YNNKEL come from the germline V gene (reference sequence). This CDR3 is 16 amino acids long. Trimming left V 4 bases short and J 4 bases short, with 16 bases between. For the CDR3, the DNA is TGTGCCAGCAGCCGATCGCGAGGAGGTGGCACCGGGGAGCTGTTTTTT. This encodes CASSRSRGGGTGELFF.

Here the CDR3 DNA reads TGTGCCAGCAGTGAATATGGAAATCCGGGACTAGCGGATGAGCAGTTCTTC. Its protein product is CASSEYGNPGLADEQFF. The chain carries TRBV25-1 and TRBJ2-1, with 11 bases matching TRBD2. CDR1 MGHDK and CDR2 SYGVNS come from the germline V gene. V lost 0 bases, J lost 8 bases, and 9 bases stayed unmatched. The CDR3 is made up of 17 amino acids. The full variable domain, its missing parts supplied by reference TRBV25-1 and TRBJ2-1, is EADIYQTPRYLVIGTGKKITLECSQTMGHDKMYWYQQDPGMELHLIHYSYGVNSTEKGDLSSESTVSRIRTEHFPLTLESARPSHTSQYLCASSEYGNPGLADEQFFGPGTRLTVL.

This clonotype showed up just a few times. J is TRBJ1-1 and V is TRBV10-3, with D possibly being TRBD1 (6 bases). V gave up 10 bases and J gave up 2 bases, with 14 bases separating them. The CDR3 consists of 13 residues. The V gene's germline CDR1 is ENHRY and CDR2 SYGVKD. The CDR3 here is CATSTGPNTEAFF. The DNA of the CDR3 is TGTGCCACCTCGACAGGCCCCAACACTGAAGCTTTCTTT.

This chain connects TRBV7-2 to TRBJ2-4; 8 positions agree with TRBD1. CDR1 and CDR2 from the germline V gene are SGHTA and FQGNSA. With 2 bases clipped from V and 8 bases from J, the junction kept 2 bases outside the gene matches. The CDR3 is 13 residues long. The CDR3 region has the DNA TGTGCCAGCAGCTTACAGGGGGCTGACATTCAGTACTTC. This gives the protein CASSLQGADIQYF.

The chain joins TRBV11-2 to TRBJ1-5; 8 bases agree with TRBD1. V was pared by 5 bases and J by 9 bases, with 9 bases of the junction left unmatched. From germline, CDR1 is SGHAT and CDR2 FQNNGV. The CDR3 consists of 14 residues. CDR3 protein: CASSPPDRGGPQHF. The CDR3 DNA reads TGTGCCAGCAGCCCTCCAGACAGGGGTGGGCCCCAGCATTTT.

A few counts support this clonotype. This chain joins TRBV7-2 and TRBJ1-2; D is perhaps TRBD1 (5 bases). Germline CDR1 is SGHTA and CDR2 is FQGNSA. CDR3 length: 16 residues. V dropped 5 bases and J dropped 5 bases, with 21 bases sitting between them. CDR3 sequence reads: CASSLDGAQPIYGYTF. CDR3 coding DNA: TGTGCCAGCAGCCTCGACGGGGCACAGCCCATTTATGGCTACACCTTC.

This clonotype was seen ten or more times. The genes are TRBV7-2 and TRBJ1-3; D is perhaps TRBD1 (6 bases). Germline CDR1 reads SGHTA; CDR2 reads FQGNSA. Between the trimmed V and J ends, which lost 1 base and 0 bases, there was a span of 10 bases. The CDR3 covers 16 residues. The CDR3 protein is CASSLGGPASGNTIYF. CDR3 DNA sequence: TGTGCCAGCAGCTTAGGGGGGCCCGCCTCTGGAAACACCATATATTTT.

The J gene is TRBJ2-1, the V gene TRBV3-1; D not certain. From germline, CDR1 is LGHDT and CDR2 YNNKEL (reference sequence). V lost 1 base and J 7 bases, leaving 11 bases between the germline ends. The CDR3 totals 14 residues. The CDR3 sequence is CASSQGTRKNEQFF. The CDR3 region has the DNA TGTGCCAGCAGCCAAGGAACGAGGAAGAATGAGCAGTTCTTC.

In this sample, this clonotype turned up a few times. The chain couples TRBV4-3 to TRBJ2-7; no firm D call. The V end was cut by 1 base, the J end by 0 bases, with 10 bases between. The CDR3 covers 15 residues. Germline V gene data show CDR1 as LGHNA and CDR2 as YSLEER. The CDR3 DNA sequence: TGCGCCAGCAGCCAAGGAATGGGCGGCTCCTACGAGCAGTACGTC. Translating it yields CASSQGMGGSYEQYV.

The chain employs TRBV25-1 and TRBJ1-6; D is uncertain. V was clipped by 3 bases and J by 7 bases, with 10 bases between them. The germline gives CDR1 MGHDK, CDR2 SYGVNS. The CDR3 runs 14 residues. This CDR3 reads CASSEMGRNSPLHF. CDR3 sequence (DNA): TGTGCCAGCAGTGAGATGGGGAGGAATTCACCCCTCCACTTT.

This clonotype was detected only a few times. This chain uses TRBV6-5 with TRBJ1-4, with D uncertain. V was trimmed by 6 bases and J by 5 bases, leaving 10 bases between them. The V gene's germline CDR1 is MNHEY and CDR2 SVGAGI. This CDR3 spans 13 amino acids. CDR3 nucleotide sequence: TGTGCCAGCAGAGACGCGGAGAATGAAAAACTGTTTTTT. Translating gives CASRDAENEKLFF.

The chain carries TRBV9 and TRBJ2-6, with D unresolved. Deletions cut 3 bases from V and 3 bases from J, with 4 bases between. CDR3 length: 13 residues. Germline loops: CDR1 SGDLS, CDR2 YYNGEE. The CDR3 spells CASSGVGANVLTF. The CDR3, as DNA: TGTGCCAGCAGCGGGGTTGGGGCCAACGTCCTGACTTTC.

In DNA, the CDR3 is TGTGCCAGCAGTCGCAGGGGGCTGAGCACAGATACGCAGTATTTT. This translates into CASSRRGLSTDTQYF. The chain carries TRBV28 and TRBJ2-3; 8 bases are shared with TRBD1. Germline lookup yields CDR1 MDHEN and CDR2 SYDVKM. This CDR3 is built from 15 residues. V shed 5 bases and J 0 bases; nucleotides not matched to a gene: 4.

The chain couples TRBV12-3 or TRBV12-4 to TRBJ1-3; D possibly corresponds to TRBD1 (6 bases). The CDR3 spans 14 residues. The germline V and J ends were trimmed by 2 bases and 8 bases, with 13 bases remaining between them. CDR3 loop: CASSLRTAGDTIYF. The CDR3 DNA is TGTGCCAGCAGTTTAAGGACAGCGGGGGACACCATATATTTT.

This clonotype has just a few counts. The chain has TRBV5-1 and TRBJ1-2; 10 bases are shared with TRBD1. Germline assignment: CDR1 SGHRS and CDR2 YFSETQ. With 4 bases clipped from V and 2 bases from J, the junction kept 5 bases outside the gene matches. The CDR3 is 15 amino acids. CDR3 nucleotides: TGCGCCAGCAGCAGAGACAGGGGGCAGAACTATGGCTACACCTTC. As protein: CASSRDRGQNYGYTF.

The chain employs TRBV6-2 or TRBV6-3 and TRBJ2-5; D may be TRBD2 (5 bases). This CDR3 is 16 amino acids long. Germline V gene sequence: CDR1 MNHEY, CDR2 SVGEGT. The V gene lost 6 bases and the J gene lost 4 bases, with 21 bases spanning the gap. The CDR3 sequence: CASSYPRGGRRETQYF. The CDR3 bases are TGTGCCAGCAGCTACCCCCGGGGTGGTCGGCGAGAGACCCAGTACTTC.

The chain joins TRBV14 to TRBJ2-4; the match to TRBD2 covers 8 bases. The J call may be wrong; the DNA end is better matched by TRBJ2-7. The CDR3 sequence is 14 residues long. Germline V lookup: CDR1 SGHDN, CDR2 FVKESK. The CDR3 sequence: CASSHRGGSPEQYF. DNA for the CDR3: TGTGCCAGCAGCCATCGGGGGGGGTCCCCCGAGCAGTACTTC.

This clonotype was seen a handful of times. V and J are TRBV29-1 and TRBJ1-6, with D perhaps matching TRBD1 (5 bases). The CDR3 extends over 14 amino acids. Germline CDR1 SQVTM, CDR2 ANQGSEA. V was shortened by 5 bases and J by 4 bases, with 12 bases between the two germline ends. The CDR3 reads CSVRDLDYNSPLHF. The CDR3 region has the DNA TGCAGCGTTAGGGACCTCGATTATAATTCACCCCTCCACTTT.

This clonotype was seen a few times. The genes are TRBV6-5 and TRBJ2-1; a possible D gene is TRBD2 (5 bases). CDR3 length equals 13 residues. Deletions cut 4 bases from V and 15 bases from J, with 19 bases between. Germline CDR1 is MNHEY and CDR2 is SVGAGI. CDR3 region: CASSSSYLARRFF. The CDR3 bases are TGTGCCAGCAGTTCCTCCTACCTAGCCAGACGGTTCTTC.

As DNA, the CDR3 is TGTGCCAGCAGCGCCTCCCCAGGGTGGGGGAATAATCAGCCCCAGCATTTT. It codes for CASSASPGWGNNQPQHF. The chain joins TRBV6-5 to TRBJ1-5, with TRBD1 as a possible D gene (5 bases). Trimming removed 6 bases at V and 4 bases at J, with 22 bases between. Germline lookup yields CDR1 MNHEY and CDR2 SVGAGI. The CDR3 has 17 amino acids.

V gene TRBV6-6 combines with J gene TRBJ1-5; 10 positions match TRBD1. V lost 5 bases, J lost 6 bases, and 10 bases stayed unmatched. From germline, CDR1 is MNHNY and CDR2 SVGAGI (reference sequence). This CDR3 is 16 amino acids long. As DNA, the CDR3 is TGTGCCAGCAGTGACCATACCGGGACAGGGGTTCAGCCCCAGCATTTT. It specifies CASSDHTGTGVQPQHF.

The chain couples TRBV12-3 or TRBV12-4 to TRBJ2-1; tentatively, D is TRBD2 (5 bases). CDR3 length: 13 amino acids. V was cut by 5 bases and J by 5 bases, with 10 bases left in between. The CDR3 DNA reads as TGTGCCAGCAGTCTCAGCGGTGACAATGAGCAGTTCTTC. This translates into CASSLSGDNEQFF.

The V call is TRBV4-3, the J call TRBJ1-2; the D gene is possibly TRBD1 (5 bases). Per germline, CDR1 LGHNA and CDR2 YSLEER. V dropped 0 bases and J dropped 9 bases, with 11 bases sitting between them. This CDR3 region has 13 residues. This CDR3 is CASSQEPGLSYTF. The CDR3 coding sequence is TGCGCCAGCAGCCAAGAACCAGGGCTCAGCTACACCTTC.

The J gene is TRBJ1-5, the V gene TRBV2, with TRBD1 matching over 7 bases. J gave up 4 bases and V 8 bases, and 5 bases lay outside the gene matches. Germline V CDR1 and CDR2: SNHLY, FYNNEI. The length of the CDR3 is 13 residues. CDR3 coding DNA: TGTGCCAGCGGGGACAGCCTTAATCAGCCCCAGCATTTT. As protein: CASGDSLNQPQHF.

The chain uses TRBV6-2 or TRBV6-3 and TRBJ1-1; perhaps TRBD1 as D (5 bases). The V end lost 8 bases, the J end lost 1 base, and 14 bases lay between the germline ends. This CDR3 comprises 14 residues. CDR1 MNHEY and CDR2 SVGEGT come from the germline V gene. CDR3 DNA: TGTGCCAGCCTCGGGCCGGGACGGAACACTGAAGCTTTCTTT. Its translation: CASLGPGRNTEAFF.